These 15 T cell receptor beta chains were sequenced from one sample in a study of blood T cell repertoires in COVID-19. Generated by immunoSEQ multiplex PCR, the TCRdb table keeps only in-frame clones and is missing some. The repertoire holds about 80,000 clones, with around 80% as singletons. The sequenced sample was peripheral blood. Receptors originate from a human donor in a cohort sampled during active COVID-19.

This rearrangement joins TRBV6-4 to TRBJ1-6; 8 bases are shared with TRBD1. Germline CDR1 is MRHNA and CDR2 is SNTAGT. This CDR3 is 12 amino acids long. With 10 bases clipped from V and 6 bases from J, the junction kept 2 bases outside the gene matches. The CDR3 region is CATTGGNSPLHF. The CDR3 DNA reads as TGTGCCACTACAGGGGGTAATTCACCCCTCCACTTT.

This chain joins TRBV6-2 or TRBV6-3 and TRBJ1-2, with no clear D. V was cut by 4 bases and J by 6 bases, with 9 bases left in between. The germline V gene encodes CDR1 MNHEY and CDR2 SVGEGT. There are 12 residues in the CDR3. The CDR3 coding sequence is TGTGCCAGCAGTTTTATGGGAGATGGCTACACCTTC. Translating it yields CASSFMGDGYTF.

The V call is TRBV6-5, the J call TRBJ2-3, with a weak D call TRBD2 (7 bases). The ends were cut back, 5 bases at V and 2 bases at J, with 11 bases in the middle. The germline gives CDR1 MNHEY, CDR2 SVGAGI. The CDR3 totals 14 residues. The CDR3 coding sequence is TGTGCCAGCAGTAGGGGGGGATACACAGATACGCAGTATTTT. It specifies CASSRGGYTDTQYF.

The V and J genes are TRBV24-1 and TRBJ1-5; TRBD1 agrees at 7 bases. The germline gives CDR1 KGHDR, CDR2 SFDVKD. The CDR3 totals 12 residues. After removal of 9 bases from V and 4 bases from J, the junction contained 2 bases not matched to a gene. The CDR3 protein is CATATGNQPQHF. CDR3 nucleotide sequence: TGTGCCACCGCGACAGGGAATCAGCCCCAGCATTTT.

This chain uses TRBV7-9 with TRBJ2-7, with D perhaps TRBD2 (7 bases). The V gene lost 6 bases and the J gene lost 2 bases, with 11 bases spanning the gap. CDR1 SEHNR and CDR2 FQNEAQ come from the germline V gene (reference sequence). The CDR3 is made up of 13 amino acids. The CDR3, as DNA: TGTGCCAGCAGGGGGGGGCTCGCCTACGAGCAGTACTTC. Amino acids: CASRGGLAYEQYF.

The CDR3 DNA reads as TGTGCCACCAGCAGAGTTTCAGCTAACTATGGCTACACCTTC. Its protein product is CATSRVSANYGYTF. V and J are TRBV15 and TRBJ1-2; D gene ambiguous. Trimming cost V 1 base and J 0 bases, with 6 bases left between them. This CDR3 has 14 amino acids. Germline V gives CDR1 LNHNV, CDR2 YYDKDF (reference sequence). Filled out from reference TRBV15 and TRBJ1-2, the complete variable domain reads DAMVIQNPRYQVTQFGKPVTLSCSQTLNHNVMYWYQQKSSQAPKLLFHYYDKDFNNEADTPDNFQSRRPNTSFCFLDIRSPGLGDTAMYLCATSRVSANYGYTFGSGTRLTVV.

This chain joins TRBV18 and TRBJ1-4, with D perhaps matching TRBD1 (5 bases). Trimming shortened V by 5 bases and J by 0 bases, and 13 bases separated the two germline ends. The germline gives CDR1 KGHSH, CDR2 LQKENI. This CDR3 spans 16 amino acids. In DNA, the CDR3 is TGTGCCAGCTCAGAACGTGGGGCTACAACTAATGAAAAACTGTTTTTT. Translating gives CASSERGATTNEKLFF.

The chain combines TRBV6-5 with TRBJ2-1; TRBD2 aligns across 7 bases. This CDR3 is 16 amino acids long. J gave up 4 bases and V 4 bases, and 10 bases lay outside the gene matches. CDR1 MNHEY and CDR2 SVGAGI come from the germline V gene. This CDR3 reads CASSSLAARRYNEQFF. CDR3 sequence (DNA): TGTGCCAGCAGTTCCCTAGCGGCAAGGAGGTACAATGAGCAGTTCTTC.

The V call is TRBV15, the J call TRBJ2-3; tentatively, D is TRBD1 (6 bases). Germline V gene data show CDR1 as LNHNV and CDR2 as YYDKDF (reference sequence). V shed 1 base and J shed 6 bases, with 17 bases lying between them. CDR3 size: 16 residues. The CDR3 spells CATSRVRNRAGDTQYF. In DNA form, the CDR3 reads TGTGCCACCAGCAGAGTCCGGAACAGGGCTGGGGATACGCAGTATTTT. Full variable domain (missing parts from reference TRBV15 and TRBJ2-3): DAMVIQNPRYQVTQFGKPVTLSCSQTLNHNVMYWYQQKSSQAPKLLFHYYDKDFNNEADTPDNFQSRRPNTSFCFLDIRSPGLGDTAMYLCATSRVRNRAGDTQYFGPGTRLTVL.

The chain has TRBV29-1 and TRBJ2-2, with D possibly being TRBD1 (6 bases). This CDR3 has 12 residues. V was trimmed by 8 bases and J by 6 bases, leaving 13 bases between them. In germline, CDR1 is SQVTM, CDR2 ANQGSEA. CDR3 residues: CSYAGAPGELFF. The CDR3 DNA reads TGCAGCTACGCAGGGGCGCCCGGGGAGCTGTTTTTT.

This sequence joins TRBV29-1 and TRBJ2-1; 7 bases line up with TRBD1. The CDR3 spans 13 residues. With V trimmed by 6 bases and J by 5 bases, 7 bases remained unmatched. The germline CDR1 and CDR2 sequences are SQVTM and ANQGSEA. The CDR3 loop is CSVYRGRHNEQFF. The CDR3 nucleotides read TGCAGCGTCTACAGGGGCCGGCACAATGAGCAGTTCTTC.

The J gene is TRBJ1-6, the V gene TRBV28; D not resolved. This CDR3 is 16 amino acids long. Trimming shortened V by 8 bases and J by 0 bases, and 14 bases separated the two germline ends. The germline CDR1 and CDR2 sequences are MDHEN and SYDVKM. CDR3 bases: TGTGCCAGCCATAACTCACAGAGCTCCTATAATTCACCCCTCCACTTT. Translation: CASHNSQSSYNSPLHF.

The V gene is TRBV27, the J gene TRBJ2-3; D perhaps matches TRBD2 (5 bases). Trimming pared 5 bases from V and 3 bases from J, leaving 9 bases between. The CDR3 is 13 amino acids. CDR1 and CDR2 from the germline V gene are MNHEY and SMNVEV (reference sequence). CDR3 amino acids: CASSAPGTDTQYF. The CDR3 nucleotides are TGTGCCAGCAGTGCCCCGGGGACAGATACGCAGTATTTT.

The chain joins TRBV18 to TRBJ1-2; possibly TRBD1 for D (5 bases). The CDR3 is 14 amino acids. From germline, CDR1 is KGHSH and CDR2 LQKENI. V lost 2 bases and J 7 bases, leaving 14 bases between the germline ends. DNA for the CDR3: TGTGCCAGCTCACCAGGTCAGGGCGTTGGTGGCTACACCTTC. Amino acids: CASSPGQGVGGYTF. Together with reference TRBV18 and TRBJ1-2, the CDR3 gives the full variable domain: NAGVMQNPRHLVRRRGQEARLRCSPMKGHSHVYWYRQLPEEGLKFMVYLQKENIIDESGMPKERFSAEFPKEGPSILRIQQVVRGDSAAYFCASSPGQGVGGYTFGSGTRLTVV.

The chain links TRBV27 to TRBJ2-2, with D perhaps TRBD1 (5 bases). Trimming took off 0 bases at V and 0 bases at J, with 11 bases between the two ends. Germline CDR1 is MNHEY and CDR2 is SMNVEV (reference sequence). The CDR3 covers 17 residues. CDR3 protein: CASSLSPGPSNTGELFF. In nucleotides, the CDR3 is TGTGCCAGCAGTTTATCTCCAGGGCCATCGAACACCGGGGAGCTGTTTTTT.